This T cell receptor (beta chain) was recorded in a study of blood T cell repertoires in COVID-19. Overall study: The study drew acute and convalescent COVID-19 samples from the United States, Italy and Spain. The cDNA or gDNA used as material had been derived from T cells, B-cell-depleted T cells, or PBMCs.

Authors' analysis steps: Amplified reference gene primers provided the basis for estimating nucleated cell counts. This table comes from immunoSEQ multiplex PCR, and its TCRdb copy is limited to in-frame clones, with some not included. V and J calls and clone size are as listed in that table; D and trimming were resolved from the DNA. The sample records about 70,000 clones, over 85% being singletons. This CDR3 is 12 amino acids long. In germline, CDR1 is ENHRY, CDR2 SYGVKD. Trimming left V 2 bases short and J 1 base short, with 3 bases between. This clone has a handful of counts. This chain connects TRBV10-3 to TRBJ2-7; no clear D. Material for sequencing was peripheral blood. This receptor was obtained from a man aged 55 to 69 with acute or convalescent COVID-19. CDR3 amino acids: CAISEESYEQYF. CDR3 sequence (DNA): TGTGCCATCAGTGAGGAGTCCTACGAGCAGTACTTC.